This T cell receptor (beta chain) was sequenced during a study of blood T cell repertoires in COVID-19. Study background: Samples representing acute and convalescent COVID-19 were sourced from the United States, Italy and Spain. PBMCs, B-cell-depleted T cells, or T cells provided the cDNA or gDNA that made up the material.

This CDR3 is 16 amino acids long. The ends lost 5 bases at V and 3 bases at J; junction bases unmatched: 10. The V gene's germline CDR1 is MDHEN and CDR2 SYDVKM. In the original analysis: Reference gene primer amplification yielded estimated nucleated cell counts. Data came from immunoSEQ multiplex PCR; TCRdb stores just in-frame clones and leaves some out. The V and J calls and the clone size are those of that table, but D and trimming were determined from the DNA. The sample carries some 190,000 clones, approximately 91% recorded once. The TCR originated in a man aged 25 to 40 with acute or convalescent COVID-19. Input material: peripheral blood. This chain links TRBV28 with TRBJ2-7, with 10 nucleotides matching TRBD2. The DNA for the CDR3 is TGTGCCAGCAGTGCTTCGGGACTAGCGATCTTCTACGAGCAGTACTTC. It is translated as CASSASGLAIFYEQYF.